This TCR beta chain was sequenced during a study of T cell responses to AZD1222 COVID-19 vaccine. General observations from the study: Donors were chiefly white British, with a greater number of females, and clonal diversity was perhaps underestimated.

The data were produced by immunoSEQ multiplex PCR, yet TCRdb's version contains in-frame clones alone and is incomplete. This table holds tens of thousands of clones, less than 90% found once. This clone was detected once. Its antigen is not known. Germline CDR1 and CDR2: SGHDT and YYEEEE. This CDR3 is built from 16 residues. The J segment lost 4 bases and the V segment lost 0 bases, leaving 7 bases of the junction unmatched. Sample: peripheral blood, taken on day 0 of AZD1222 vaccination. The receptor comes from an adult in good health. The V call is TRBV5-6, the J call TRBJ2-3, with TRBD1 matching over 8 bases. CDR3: CASSLDPDRAADTQYF. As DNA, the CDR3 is TGTGCCAGCAGCTTGGACCCGGACAGGGCCGCAGATACGCAGTATTTT.